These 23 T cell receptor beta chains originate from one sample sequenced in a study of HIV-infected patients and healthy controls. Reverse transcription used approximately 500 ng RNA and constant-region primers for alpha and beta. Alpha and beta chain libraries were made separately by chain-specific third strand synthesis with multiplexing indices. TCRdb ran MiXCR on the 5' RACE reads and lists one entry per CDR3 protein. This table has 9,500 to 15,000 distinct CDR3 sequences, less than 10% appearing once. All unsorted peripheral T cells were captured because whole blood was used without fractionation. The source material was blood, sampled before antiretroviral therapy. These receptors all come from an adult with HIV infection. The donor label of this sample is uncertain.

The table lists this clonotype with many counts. The CDR3 DNA sequence: TGTGCCAGCCTTAGGGGTCAGGCCTACGAGCAGTACTTC. As protein: CASLRGQAYEQYF. V gene TRBV2 combines with J gene TRBJ2-7; possibly TRBD1 for D (5 bases). Per the germline V gene, CDR1 is SNHLY and CDR2 is FYNNEI. This CDR3 comprises 13 residues. The V end lost 8 bases, the J end lost 2 bases, and 13 bases lay between the germline ends. Together with reference TRBV2 and TRBJ2-7, the CDR3 gives the full variable domain: EPEVTQTPSHQVTQMGQEVILRCVPISNHLYFYWYRQILGQKVEFLVSFYNNEISEKSEIFDDQFSVERPDGSNFTLKIRSTKLEDSAMYFCASLRGQAYEQYFGPGTRLTVT.

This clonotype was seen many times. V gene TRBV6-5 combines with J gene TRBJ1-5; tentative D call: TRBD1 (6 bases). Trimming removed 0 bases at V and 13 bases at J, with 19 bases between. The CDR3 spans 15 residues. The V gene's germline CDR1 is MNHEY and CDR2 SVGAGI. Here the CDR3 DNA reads TGTGCCAGCAGTTACTCCGCGGGGGGCTCAAAACAACAGCATTTT. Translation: CASSYSAGGSKQQHF.

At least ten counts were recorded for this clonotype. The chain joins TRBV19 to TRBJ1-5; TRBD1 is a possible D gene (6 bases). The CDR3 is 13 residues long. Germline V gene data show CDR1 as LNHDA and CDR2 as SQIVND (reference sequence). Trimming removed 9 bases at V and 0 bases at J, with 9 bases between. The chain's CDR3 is CASSGASNQPQHF. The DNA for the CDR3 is TGTGCCAGCTCAGGGGCTAGCAATCAGCCCCAGCATTTT.

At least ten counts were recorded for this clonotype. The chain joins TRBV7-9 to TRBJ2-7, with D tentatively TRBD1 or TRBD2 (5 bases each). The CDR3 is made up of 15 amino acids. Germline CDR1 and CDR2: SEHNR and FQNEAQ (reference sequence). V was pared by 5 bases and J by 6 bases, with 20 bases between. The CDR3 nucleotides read TGTGCCAGCAGCAACAGTGGGACCTTGGGTTCCGAGCAGTACTTC. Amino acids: CASSNSGTLGSEQYF.

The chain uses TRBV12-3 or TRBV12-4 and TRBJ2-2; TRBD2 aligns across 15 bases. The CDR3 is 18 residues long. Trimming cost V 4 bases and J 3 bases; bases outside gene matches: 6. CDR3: CASSSRTSGRVDTGELFF. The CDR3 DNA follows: TGTGCCAGCAGTTCCCGGACTAGCGGGAGGGTGGACACCGGGGAGCTGTTTTTT.

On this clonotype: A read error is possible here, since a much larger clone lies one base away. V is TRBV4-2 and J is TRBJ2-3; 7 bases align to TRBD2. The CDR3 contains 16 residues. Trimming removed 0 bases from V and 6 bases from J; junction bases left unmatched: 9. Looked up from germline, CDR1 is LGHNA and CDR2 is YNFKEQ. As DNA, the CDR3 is TGTGCCAGCAGCCAAGAGATTGGCGGGAGTCGGGATACGCAGTATTTT. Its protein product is CASSQEIGGSRDTQYF.

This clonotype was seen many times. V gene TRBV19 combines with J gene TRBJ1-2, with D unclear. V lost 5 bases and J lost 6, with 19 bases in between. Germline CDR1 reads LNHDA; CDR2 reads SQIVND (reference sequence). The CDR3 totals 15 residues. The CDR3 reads CASSFARNNEDGYTF. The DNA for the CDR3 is TGTGCCAGTAGTTTCGCCCGGAATAACGAGGATGGCTACACCTTC.

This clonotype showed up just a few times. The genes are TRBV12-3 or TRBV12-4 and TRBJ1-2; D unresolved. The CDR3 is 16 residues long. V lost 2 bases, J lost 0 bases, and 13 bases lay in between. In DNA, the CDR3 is TGTGCCAGCAGTTTATCCCGGGGAACTTCTAACTATGGCTACACCTTC. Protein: CASSLSRGTSNYGYTF.

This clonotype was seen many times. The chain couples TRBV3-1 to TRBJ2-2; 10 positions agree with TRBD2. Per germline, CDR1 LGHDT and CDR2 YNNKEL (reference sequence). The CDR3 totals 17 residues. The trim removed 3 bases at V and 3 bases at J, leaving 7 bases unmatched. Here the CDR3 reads CASSHPSGSLYTGELFF. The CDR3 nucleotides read TGTGCCAGCAGCCACCCTAGCGGGAGTCTTTACACCGGGGAGCTGTTTTTT.

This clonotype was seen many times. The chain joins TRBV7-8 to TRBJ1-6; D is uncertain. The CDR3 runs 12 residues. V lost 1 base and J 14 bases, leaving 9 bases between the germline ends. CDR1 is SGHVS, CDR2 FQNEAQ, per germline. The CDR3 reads CASSLEVEALHF. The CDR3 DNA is TGTGCCAGCAGCTTAGAGGTTGAGGCCCTCCACTTT.

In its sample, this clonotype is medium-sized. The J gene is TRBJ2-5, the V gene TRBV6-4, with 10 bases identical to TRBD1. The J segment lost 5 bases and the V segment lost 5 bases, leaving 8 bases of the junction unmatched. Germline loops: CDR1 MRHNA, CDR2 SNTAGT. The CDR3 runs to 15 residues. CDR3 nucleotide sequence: TGTGCCAGCAGTTTCCCGGGACAGGGGCGGGAGACCCAGTACTTC. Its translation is CASSFPGQGRETQYF.

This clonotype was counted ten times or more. The CDR3 nucleotides are TGCGCCAGCAGGCAAACAGGAACCTACGAGCAGTACTTC. This encodes CASRQTGTYEQYF. The genes are TRBV5-1 and TRBJ2-7; tentative D call: TRBD1 (5 bases). The CDR3 runs 13 residues. Germline CDR1 and CDR2: SGHRS and YFSETQ. V was pared by 5 bases and J by 2 bases, with 11 bases between.

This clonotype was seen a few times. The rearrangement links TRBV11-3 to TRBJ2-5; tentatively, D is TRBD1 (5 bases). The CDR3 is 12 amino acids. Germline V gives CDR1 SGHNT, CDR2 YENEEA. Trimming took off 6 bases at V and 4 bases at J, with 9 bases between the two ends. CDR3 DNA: TGTGCCAGCAGTTACGACAGAGAGACCCAGTACTTC. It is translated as CASSYDRETQYF.

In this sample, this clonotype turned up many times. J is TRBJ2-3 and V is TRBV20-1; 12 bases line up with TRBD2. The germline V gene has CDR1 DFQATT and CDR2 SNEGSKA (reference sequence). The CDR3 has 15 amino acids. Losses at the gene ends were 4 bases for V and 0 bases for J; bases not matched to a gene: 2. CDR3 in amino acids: CSAILAGGSTDTQYF. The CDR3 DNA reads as TGCAGTGCTATACTAGCGGGGGGCAGCACAGATACGCAGTATTTT.

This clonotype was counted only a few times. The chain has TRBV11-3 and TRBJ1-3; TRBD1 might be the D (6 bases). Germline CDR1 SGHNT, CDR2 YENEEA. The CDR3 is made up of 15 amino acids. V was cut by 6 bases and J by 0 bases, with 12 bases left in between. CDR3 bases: TGTGCCAGCAGTCGTGGACAGAGCTCTGGAAACACCATATATTTT. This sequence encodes CASSRGQSSGNTIYF.

The CDR3 DNA follows: TGTGCCGGAGAGGCCGGGCTAGCGGTGTACGAGCAGTACTTC. This sequence encodes CAGEAGLAVYEQYF. The V and J genes are TRBV30 and TRBJ2-7; 7 positions match TRBD2. The germline V gene encodes CDR1 GTSNPN and CDR2 SVGIG (reference sequence). With 8 bases clipped from V and 4 bases from J, the junction kept 14 bases outside the gene matches. This CDR3 region has 14 residues.

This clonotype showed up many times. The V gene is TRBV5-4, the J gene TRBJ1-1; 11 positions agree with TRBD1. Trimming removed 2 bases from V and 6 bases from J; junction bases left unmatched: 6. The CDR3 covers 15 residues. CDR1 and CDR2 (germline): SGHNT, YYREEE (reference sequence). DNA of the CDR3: TGTGCCAGCAGCTTTTGGACAGGGGGCGCCTCTGAAGCTTTCTTT. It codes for CASSFWTGGASEAFF.

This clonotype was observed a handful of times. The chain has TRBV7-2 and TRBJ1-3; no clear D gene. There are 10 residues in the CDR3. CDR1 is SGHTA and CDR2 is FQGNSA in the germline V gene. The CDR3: CLCGGNTIYF. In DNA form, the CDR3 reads TGTCTGTGTGGGGGAAACACCATATATTTT.

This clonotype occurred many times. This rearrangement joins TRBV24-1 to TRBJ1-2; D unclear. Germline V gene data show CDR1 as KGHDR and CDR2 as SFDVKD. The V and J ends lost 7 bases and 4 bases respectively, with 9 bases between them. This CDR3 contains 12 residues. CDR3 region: CATSGSSYGYTF. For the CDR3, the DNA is TGTGCCACCAGCGGGTCAAGCTATGGCTACACCTTC.

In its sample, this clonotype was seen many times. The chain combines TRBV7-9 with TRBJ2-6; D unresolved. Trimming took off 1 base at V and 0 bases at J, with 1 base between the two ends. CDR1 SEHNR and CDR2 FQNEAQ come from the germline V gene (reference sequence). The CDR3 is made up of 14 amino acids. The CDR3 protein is CASSLVSGANVLTF. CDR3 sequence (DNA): TGTGCCAGCAGCTTAGTCTCTGGGGCCAACGTCCTGACTTTC.

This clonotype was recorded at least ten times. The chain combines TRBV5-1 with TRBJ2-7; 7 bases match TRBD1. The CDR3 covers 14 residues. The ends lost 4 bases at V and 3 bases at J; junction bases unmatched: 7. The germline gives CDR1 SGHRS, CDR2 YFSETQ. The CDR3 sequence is CASSVSGTDYEQYF. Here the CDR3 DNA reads TGCGCCAGCAGCGTATCCGGGACAGACTACGAGCAGTACTTC.

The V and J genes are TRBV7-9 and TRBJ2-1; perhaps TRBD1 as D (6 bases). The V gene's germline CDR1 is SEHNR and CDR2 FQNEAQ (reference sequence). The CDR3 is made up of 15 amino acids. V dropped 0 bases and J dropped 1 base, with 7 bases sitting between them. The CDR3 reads CASSLAQGSYNEQFF. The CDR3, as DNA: TGTGCCAGCAGCTTAGCTCAGGGGTCCTACAATGAGCAGTTCTTC.

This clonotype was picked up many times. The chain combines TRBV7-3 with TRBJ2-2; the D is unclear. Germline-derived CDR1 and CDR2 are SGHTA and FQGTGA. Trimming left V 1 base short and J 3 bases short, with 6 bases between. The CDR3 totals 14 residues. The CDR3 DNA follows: TGTGCCAGCAGCTTAAATCACGACACCGGGGAGCTGTTTTTT. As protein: CASSLNHDTGELFF.